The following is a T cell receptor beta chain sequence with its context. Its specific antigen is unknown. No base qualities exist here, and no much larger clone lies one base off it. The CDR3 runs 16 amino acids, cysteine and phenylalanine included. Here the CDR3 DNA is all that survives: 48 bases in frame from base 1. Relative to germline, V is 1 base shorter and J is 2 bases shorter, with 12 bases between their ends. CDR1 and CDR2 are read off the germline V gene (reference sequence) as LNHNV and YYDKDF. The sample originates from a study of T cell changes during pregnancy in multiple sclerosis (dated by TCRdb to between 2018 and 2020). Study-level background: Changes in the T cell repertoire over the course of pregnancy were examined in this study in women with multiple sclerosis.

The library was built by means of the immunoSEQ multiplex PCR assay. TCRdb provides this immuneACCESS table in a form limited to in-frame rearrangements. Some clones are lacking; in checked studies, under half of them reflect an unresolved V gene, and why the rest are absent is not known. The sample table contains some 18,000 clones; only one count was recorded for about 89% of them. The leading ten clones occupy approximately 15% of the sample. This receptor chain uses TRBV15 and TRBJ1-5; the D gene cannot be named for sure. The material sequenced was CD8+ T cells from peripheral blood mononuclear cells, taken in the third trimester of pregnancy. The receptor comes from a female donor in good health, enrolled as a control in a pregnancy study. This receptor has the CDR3 CATSRGASVGNQPQHF. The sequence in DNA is TGTGCCACCAGCAGAGGCGCGTCGGTGGGCAATCAGCCCCAGCATTTT.